Following are 15 T cell receptor beta chains from one sample sequenced in a study of blood T cell repertoires in COVID-19. Sequencing used immunoSEQ multiplex PCR; TCRdb keeps in-frame clones, though not all of them. The sample records about 180,000 clones, under 90% being singletons. The sequencing sample was made of peripheral blood. The receptors derive from a person aged 70 to 79 with COVID-19, enrolled during active disease.

The gene calls are TRBV5-1 and TRBJ1-3, with 9 nucleotides matching TRBD1. This CDR3 is built from 15 residues. V lost 3 bases to trimming and J lost 4 bases; unmatched junction nucleotides: 5. The V gene's germline CDR1 is SGHRS and CDR2 YFSETQ. For the CDR3, the DNA is TGCGCCAGCAGCTGGGACAGGGTTGAAGGAAACACCATATATTTT. Its protein is CASSWDRVEGNTIYF.

This clone has a handful of counts. The chain is built from TRBV10-3 and TRBJ2-7; D possibly corresponds to TRBD2 (6 bases). This CDR3 is 13 amino acids long. V dropped 6 bases and J dropped 1 base, with 10 bases sitting between them. Germline CDR1 reads ENHRY; CDR2 reads SYGVKD. CDR3 sequence: CAIRPGGSYEQYF. The CDR3 DNA follows: TGTGCCATCAGGCCCGGAGGGTCCTACGAGCAGTACTTC.

The chain recombines TRBV5-4 with TRBJ1-6, with 9 nucleotides matching TRBD1. The germline V gene has CDR1 SGHNT and CDR2 YYREEE (reference sequence). V trimming: 2 bases; J trimming: 7 bases; junction bases outside the gene matches: 4. CDR3 size: 15 residues. Here the CDR3 reads CASSFGDRGNSPLHF. The CDR3 DNA is TGTGCCAGCAGCTTCGGAGACAGGGGGAATTCACCCCTCCACTTT.

The rearrangement links TRBV19 to TRBJ2-1; D gene ambiguous. Trimming took off 8 bases at V and 10 bases at J, with 15 bases between the two ends. Per germline, CDR1 LNHDA and CDR2 SQIVND (reference sequence). CDR3 length: 12 residues. The CDR3 nucleotides read TGTGCCAGTTCCGACCCTGGCAGGGAGCAGTTCTTC. It specifies CASSDPGREQFF.

The CDR3 sequence: CASSLVGGANYGYTF. The CDR3 coding sequence is TGTGCCAGCAGCTTAGTTGGAGGGGCTAACTATGGCTACACCTTC. The chain combines TRBV11-2 with TRBJ1-2; the D gene is possibly TRBD1 (5 bases). Germline V gene data show CDR1 as SGHAT and CDR2 as FQNNGV. V gave up 1 base and J gave up 0 bases, with 9 bases separating them. The CDR3 has 15 amino acids.

V usage is TRBV25-1 and J usage is TRBJ1-2; D unresolved. From germline, CDR1 is MGHDK and CDR2 SYGVNS. Trimming took 5 bases from V and 8 from J, leaving 18 bases between them. The CDR3 spans 14 residues. CDR3 sequence: CASSFPFAEGGYTF. In nucleotides, the CDR3 is TGTGCCAGCAGTTTCCCCTTCGCGGAAGGCGGCTACACCTTC.

The V call is TRBV10-3, the J call TRBJ2-5; 8 bases line up with TRBD1. The CDR3 extends over 15 amino acids. J was trimmed by 5 bases and V by 3 bases; bases with no gene match: 8. Germline V gene lookup returns CDR1 ENHRY and CDR2 SYGVKD. The CDR3 loop is CAISDRQGAGETQYF. In DNA form, the CDR3 reads TGTGCCATCAGTGATCGGCAGGGGGCAGGGGAGACCCAGTACTTC.

V usage is TRBV2 and J usage is TRBJ2-3; 7 nucleotides line up with TRBD2. The germline V gene encodes CDR1 SNHLY and CDR2 FYNNEI. CDR3 length equals 15 residues. The V and J ends lost 5 bases and 0 bases, in that order; junction bases with no gene match: 5. The DNA for the CDR3 is TGTGCCAGCAGTACCGGGAGGAGGAGCACAGATACGCAGTATTTT. Protein product: CASSTGRRSTDTQYF.

DNA for the CDR3: TGTGCCAGCAGCAAAGCGCTAGCGGGATTCGCAGATACGCAGTATTTT. Its translation is CASSKALAGFADTQYF. The chain joins TRBV21-1 to TRBJ2-3; the table calls TRBD2, which could not be checked here. TRBV21-1 is described as a pseudogene. There are 16 residues in the CDR3.

This rearrangement joins TRBV5-1 to TRBJ1-6; 7 bases line up with TRBD1. Germline V lookup: CDR1 SGHRS, CDR2 YFSETQ. The CDR3 is 14 amino acids. The J segment lost 9 bases and the V segment lost 0 bases, leaving 3 bases of the junction unmatched. The CDR3 nucleotides are TGCGCCAGCAGCTTGGAGACAGGGAGTTCACCCCTCCACTTT. Protein product: CASSLETGSSPLHF.

The chain recombines TRBV11-2 with TRBJ2-4; 7 nucleotides match TRBD1. This CDR3 has 17 amino acids. V was clipped by 1 base and J by 0 bases; unmatched bases: 6. In germline, CDR1 is SGHAT, CDR2 FQNNGV. The CDR3 sequence is CASSLGGTALAKNIQYF. CDR3 DNA: TGTGCCAGCAGCTTAGGGGGGACAGCCCTAGCCAAAAACATTCAGTACTTC.

This sequence joins TRBV5-1 and TRBJ2-5; D is ambiguous. Germline CDR1 reads SGHRS; CDR2 reads YFSETQ. This CDR3 spans 12 amino acids. Trimming pared 2 bases from V and 3 bases from J, leaving 5 bases between. CDR3 sequence reads: CASSFGEETQYF. The CDR3 DNA reads TGCGCCAGCAGCTTCGGAGAAGAGACCCAGTACTTC.

This chain uses TRBV5-6 with TRBJ2-5; TRBD2 aligns across 10 bases. Germline CDR1 reads SGHDT; CDR2 reads YYEEEE. The J segment lost 6 bases and the V segment lost 4 bases, leaving 18 bases of the junction unmatched. CDR3 length: 18 amino acids. This chain's CDR3 is CASSPSGLAGVYYKTQYF. The CDR3 DNA reads as TGTGCCAGCAGCCCGAGTGGTCTAGCGGGAGTTTATTACAAGACCCAGTACTTC.

This chain links TRBV9 with TRBJ2-7, with D possibly being TRBD2 (6 bases). V was pared by 3 bases and J by 0 bases, with 13 bases between. The germline V gene has CDR1 SGDLS and CDR2 YYNGEE. CDR3 length equals 15 residues. For the CDR3, the DNA is TGTGCCAGCAGCGCCCTGGGTAGCGGCTCCTACGAGCAGTACTTC. Translating gives CASSALGSGSYEQYF. The full variable domain, rest sourced from reference TRBV9 and TRBJ2-7, is DSGVTQTPKHLITATGQRVTLRCSPRSGDLSVYWYQQSLDQGLQFLIQYYNGEERAKGNILERFSAQQFPDLHSELNLSSLELGDSALYFCASSALGSGSYEQYFGPGTRLTVT.

V usage is TRBV7-3 and J usage is TRBJ2-2; D uncertain. Trimming took 3 bases from V and 8 from J, leaving 10 bases between them. CDR1 and CDR2 from the germline V gene are SGHTA and FQGTGA. The CDR3 spans 13 residues. CDR3 in amino acids: CASSFEAWGELFF. In DNA form, the CDR3 reads TGTGCCAGCAGCTTTGAGGCGTGGGGGGAGCTGTTTTTT.